This TCR beta chain was found in a study of cytomegalovirus exposure and HLA in healthy donors. About the study: Membership in the Caucasian-associated ancestry cluster was found for 81% of around 380 genotyped donors. Overall study results and limits: Presence/absence analyses took donor sequencing depth as roughly uniform.

V shed 10 bases and J 0 bases; nucleotides not matched to a gene: 7. The CDR3 has 15 amino acids. The V gene's germline CDR1 is LNHDA and CDR2 SQIVND (reference sequence). Primers included in the PCR were 60 Vbeta and 13 Jbeta primers. TCRdb keeps only in-frame clones here, not all; method: immunoSEQ multiplex PCR. The sample yields 90,000 to 140,000 clones, roughly 79% seen once. In regard to this clone: The target antigen is unknown.

The J gene is TRBJ2-2, the V gene TRBV19, with 8 bases identical to TRBD1. This TCR was sampled from a male donor in good health and CMV-seronegative. The sample comprised PBMCs. CDR3 in amino acids: CATSTGGANTGELFF. CDR3 in DNA: TGTGCCACCTCCACAGGGGGAGCGAACACCGGGGAGCTGTTTTTT.